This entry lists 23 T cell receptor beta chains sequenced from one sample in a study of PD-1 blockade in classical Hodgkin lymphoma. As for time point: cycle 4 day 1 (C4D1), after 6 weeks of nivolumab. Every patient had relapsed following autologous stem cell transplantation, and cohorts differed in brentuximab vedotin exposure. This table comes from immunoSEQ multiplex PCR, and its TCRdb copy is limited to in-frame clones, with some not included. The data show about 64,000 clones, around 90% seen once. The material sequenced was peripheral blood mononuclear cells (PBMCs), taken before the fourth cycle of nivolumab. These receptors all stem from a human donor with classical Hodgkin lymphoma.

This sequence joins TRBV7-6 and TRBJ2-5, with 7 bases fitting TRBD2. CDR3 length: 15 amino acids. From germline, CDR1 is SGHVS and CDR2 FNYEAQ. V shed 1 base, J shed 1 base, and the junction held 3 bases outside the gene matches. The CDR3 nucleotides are TGTGCCAGCAGCTTAGGTACTAGCGCCCAAGAGACCCAGTACTTC. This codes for CASSLGTSAQETQYF. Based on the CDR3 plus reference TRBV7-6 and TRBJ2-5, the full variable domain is GAGVSQSPRYKVTKRGQDVALRCDPISGHVSLYWYRQALGQGPEFLTYFNYEAQQDKSGLPNDRFSAERPEGSISTLTIQRTEQRDSAMYRCASSLGTSAQETQYFGPGTRLLVL.

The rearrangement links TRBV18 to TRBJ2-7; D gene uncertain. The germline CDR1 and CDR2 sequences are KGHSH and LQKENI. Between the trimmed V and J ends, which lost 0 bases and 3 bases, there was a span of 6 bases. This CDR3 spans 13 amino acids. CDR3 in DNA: TGTGCCAGCTCACCACCCCGGAACTACGAGCAGTACTTC. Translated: CASSPPRNYEQYF.

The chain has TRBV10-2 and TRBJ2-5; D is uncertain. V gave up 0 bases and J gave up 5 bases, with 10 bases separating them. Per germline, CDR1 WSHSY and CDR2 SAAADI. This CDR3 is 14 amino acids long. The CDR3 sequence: CASSESVYVETQYF. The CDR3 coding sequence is TGCGCCAGCAGTGAGTCGGTGTATGTGGAGACCCAGTACTTC.

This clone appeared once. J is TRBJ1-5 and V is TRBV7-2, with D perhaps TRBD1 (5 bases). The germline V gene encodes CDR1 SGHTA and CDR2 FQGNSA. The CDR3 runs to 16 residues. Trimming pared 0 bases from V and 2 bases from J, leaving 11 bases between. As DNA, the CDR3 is TGTGCCAGCAGCTTAGCGCGGGGGGTTGGCAATCAGCCCCAGCATTTT. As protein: CASSLARGVGNQPQHF.

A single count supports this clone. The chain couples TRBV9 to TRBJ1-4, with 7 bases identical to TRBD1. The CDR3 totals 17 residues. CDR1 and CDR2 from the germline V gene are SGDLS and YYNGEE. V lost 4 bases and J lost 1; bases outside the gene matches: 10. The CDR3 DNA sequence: TGTGCCAGCAGCCCGACAGGGAACAGATTAACTAATGAAAAACTGTTTTTT. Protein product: CASSPTGNRLTNEKLFF.

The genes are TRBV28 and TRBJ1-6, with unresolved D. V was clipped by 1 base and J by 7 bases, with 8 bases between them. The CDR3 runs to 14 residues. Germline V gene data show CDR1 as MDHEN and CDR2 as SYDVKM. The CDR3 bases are TGTGCCAGCAGTTTATCAAGGAGCAATTCACCCCTCCACTTT. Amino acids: CASSLSRSNSPLHF.

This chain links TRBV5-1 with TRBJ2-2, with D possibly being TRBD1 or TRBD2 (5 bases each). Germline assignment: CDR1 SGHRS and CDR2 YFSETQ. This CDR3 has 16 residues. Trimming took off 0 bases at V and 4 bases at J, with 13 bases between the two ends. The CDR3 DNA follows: TGCGCCAGCAGCTTGGAGGGCAGGGCGGGCACCGGGGAGCTGTTTTTT. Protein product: CASSLEGRAGTGELFF.

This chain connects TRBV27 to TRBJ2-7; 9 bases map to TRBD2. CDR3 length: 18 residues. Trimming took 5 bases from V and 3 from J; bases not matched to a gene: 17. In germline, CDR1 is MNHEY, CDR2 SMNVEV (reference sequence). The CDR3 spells CASSPPPATSGLIYEQYF. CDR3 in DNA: TGTGCCAGCAGTCCCCCCCCCGCGACTAGCGGCCTAATCTACGAGCAGTACTTC.

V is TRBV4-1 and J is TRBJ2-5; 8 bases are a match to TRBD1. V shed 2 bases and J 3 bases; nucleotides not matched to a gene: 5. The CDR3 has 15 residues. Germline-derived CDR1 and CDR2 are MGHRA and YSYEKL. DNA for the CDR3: TGCGCCAGCAGCCAAACCCAGGACAGGGAAGAGACCCAGTACTTC. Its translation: CASSQTQDREETQYF.

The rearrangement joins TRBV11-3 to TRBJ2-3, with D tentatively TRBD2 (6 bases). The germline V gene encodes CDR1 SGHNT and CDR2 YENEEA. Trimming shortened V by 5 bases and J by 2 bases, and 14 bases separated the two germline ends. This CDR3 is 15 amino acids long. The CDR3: CASSQWRGNTDTQYF. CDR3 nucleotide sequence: TGTGCCAGCAGCCAGTGGAGGGGAAACACAGATACGCAGTATTTT.

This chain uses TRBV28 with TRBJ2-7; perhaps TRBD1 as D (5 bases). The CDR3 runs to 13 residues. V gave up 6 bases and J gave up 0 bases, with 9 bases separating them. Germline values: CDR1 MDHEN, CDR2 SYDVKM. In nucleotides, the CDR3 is TGTGCCAGCAGCCATGGGGCCTCCTACGAGCAGTACTTC. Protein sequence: CASSHGASYEQYF.

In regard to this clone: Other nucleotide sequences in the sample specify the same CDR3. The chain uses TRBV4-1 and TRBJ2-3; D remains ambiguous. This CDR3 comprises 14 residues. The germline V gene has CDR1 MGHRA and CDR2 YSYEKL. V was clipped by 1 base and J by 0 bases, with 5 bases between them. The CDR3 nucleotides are TGCGCCAGCAGCCAAGTCGGGAGCACAGATACGCAGTATTTT. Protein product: CASSQVGSTDTQYF.

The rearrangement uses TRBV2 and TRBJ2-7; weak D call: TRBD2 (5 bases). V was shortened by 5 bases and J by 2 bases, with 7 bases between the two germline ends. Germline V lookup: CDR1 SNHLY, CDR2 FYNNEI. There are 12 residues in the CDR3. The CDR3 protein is CASSPGAYEQYF. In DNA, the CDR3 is TGTGCCAGCAGTCCCGGGGCCTACGAGCAGTACTTC.

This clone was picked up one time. The CDR3 spells CASSSGTGGYQETQYF. CDR3 DNA: TGTGCCAGCAGCTCCGGGACAGGGGGGTACCAAGAGACCCAGTACTTC. The V call is TRBV28, the J call TRBJ2-5, with TRBD1 matching over 11 bases. Losses at the gene ends were 6 bases for V and 0 bases for J; bases not matched to a gene: 6. This CDR3 has 16 residues. CDR1 and CDR2 (germline): MDHEN, SYDVKM.

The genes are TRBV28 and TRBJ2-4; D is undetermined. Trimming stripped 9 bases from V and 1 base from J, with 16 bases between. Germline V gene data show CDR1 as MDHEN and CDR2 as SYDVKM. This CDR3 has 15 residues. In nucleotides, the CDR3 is TGTGCCAGTTGCCCCTGGACCTGGGCCAAAAACATTCAGTACTTC. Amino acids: CASCPWTWAKNIQYF.

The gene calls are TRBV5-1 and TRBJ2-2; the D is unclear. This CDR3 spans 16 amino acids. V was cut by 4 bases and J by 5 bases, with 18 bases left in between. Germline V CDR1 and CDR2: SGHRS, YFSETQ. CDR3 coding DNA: TGCGCCAGCAGCCCCGAGCCCCCGTTCGGGACCGGGGAGCTGTTTTTT. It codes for CASSPEPPFGTGELFF.

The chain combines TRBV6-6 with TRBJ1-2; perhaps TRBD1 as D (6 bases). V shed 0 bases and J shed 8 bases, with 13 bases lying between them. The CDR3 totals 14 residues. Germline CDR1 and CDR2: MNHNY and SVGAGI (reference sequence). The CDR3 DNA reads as TGTGCCAGCAGTTACTCGACAGGAGGGGAAGGCTACACCTTC. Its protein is CASSYSTGGEGYTF.

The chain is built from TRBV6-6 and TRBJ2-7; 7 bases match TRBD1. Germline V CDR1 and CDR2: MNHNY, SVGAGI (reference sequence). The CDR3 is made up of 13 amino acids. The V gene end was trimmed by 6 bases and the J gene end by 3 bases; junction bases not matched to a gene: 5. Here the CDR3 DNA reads TGTGCCAGCAGCCAGCAGGGGGTCTACGAGCAGTACTTC. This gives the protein CASSQQGVYEQYF.

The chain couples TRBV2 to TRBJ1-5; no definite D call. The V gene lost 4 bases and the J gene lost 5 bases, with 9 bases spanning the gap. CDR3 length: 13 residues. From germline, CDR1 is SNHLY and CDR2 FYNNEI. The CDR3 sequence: CASSVSVDQPQHF. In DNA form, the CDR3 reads TGTGCCAGCAGTGTTTCAGTCGATCAGCCCCAGCATTTT.

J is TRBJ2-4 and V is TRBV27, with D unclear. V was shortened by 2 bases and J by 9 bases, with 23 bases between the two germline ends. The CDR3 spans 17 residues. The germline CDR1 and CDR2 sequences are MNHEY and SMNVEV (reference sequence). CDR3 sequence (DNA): TGTGCCAGCAGTTTAAAGGGTATCGGACCGCGGTCGGGCATTCAGTACTTC. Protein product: CASSLKGIGPRSGIQYF.

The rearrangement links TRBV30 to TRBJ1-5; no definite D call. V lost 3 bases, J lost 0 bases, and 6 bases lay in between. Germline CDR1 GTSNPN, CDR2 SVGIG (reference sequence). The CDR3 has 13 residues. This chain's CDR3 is CAWSESSNQPQHF. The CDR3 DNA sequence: TGTGCCTGGAGCGAAAGTAGCAATCAGCCCCAGCATTTT.

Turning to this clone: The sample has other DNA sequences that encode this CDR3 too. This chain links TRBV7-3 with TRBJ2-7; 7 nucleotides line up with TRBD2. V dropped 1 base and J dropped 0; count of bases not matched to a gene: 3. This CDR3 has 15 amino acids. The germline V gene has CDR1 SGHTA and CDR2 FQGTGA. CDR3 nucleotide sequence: TGTGCCAGCAGCTTAATGGGAGGGAGCTCCTACGAGCAGTACTTC. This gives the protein CASSLMGGSSYEQYF.

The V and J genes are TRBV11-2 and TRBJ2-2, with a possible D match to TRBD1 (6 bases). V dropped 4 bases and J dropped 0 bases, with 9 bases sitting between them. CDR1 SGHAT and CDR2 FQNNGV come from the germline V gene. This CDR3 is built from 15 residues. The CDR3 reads CASSWTAANTGELFF. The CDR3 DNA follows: TGTGCCAGCAGCTGGACAGCAGCGAACACCGGGGAGCTGTTTTTT.